This paragraph reports one TCR beta chain. There are many counts of this clonotype. The target of this receptor is not known. Base qualities are missing; no much larger clone stands one base away. This record belongs to a study of identical twins (dated by TCRdb to about 2016). The study in broad terms: The study deep-sequenced TCR alpha and beta repertoires from monozygotic twins, unrelated adults of various ages and cord blood to test whether fetal clonotypes persist. To rule out contamination, replicate twin experiments were performed at different times with different library preparation protocols. Study-level results and caveats: Fewer insertions were carried by abundant cord blood beta clonotypes, a similar but weaker trend appeared in young adult naive repertoires, and no such trend appeared in memory repertoires. Compared with coincidental sharing between unrelated individuals, out-of-frame TCR alpha sequences shared between twins showed an excess of sequences with low generation probability. Out-of-frame TCR alpha sharing in monozygotic twins was systematically underestimated by recombination models, whereas sharing between unrelated individuals was in agreement with the recombination models. Because the same donors could not be followed over many years, the conclusions depended on cross-sectional statistical analysis. Invariant T cells such as MAIT and iNKT could partly confound zero-insertion analyses, although diverse VJ usage argued against such confounding for most clonotypes. Excess twin sharing in beta out-of-frame sequences was weaker because fewer shared sequences lowered the signal-to-noise ratio.

To prepare the library, 5' RACE was applied. The reads were generated on an Illumina HiSeq 2000. A universal primer binding site was introduced by template switching, and a unique molecular identifier was present in the final cDNA, enabling accurate counting of TCR cDNA molecules. Specific primers in the conserved constant-segment region were used to synthesize first-strand cDNA for the TCR alpha and beta chains. To control for contamination, each cDNA library was double barcoded with a SMART-Mk sample barcode plus Illumina barcodes. TruSeq adapter sequences along with Illumina sample barcodes were introduced in two successive PCR steps. The Illumina HiSeq platform was used with custom primers to sequence TCR alpha and beta cDNA libraries. Concerning the study's data processing: MiGEC was used to process raw reads and extract unique molecular identifiers, and MiXCR was used to find CDR3 positions. For each individual, recombination models were inferred using an EM algorithm with the repgenHMM and IGoR tools. The tcR package in R was used for shared clonotype analysis, with sharing normalized by the product of cloneset sizes. To study raw recombination without the effects of thymic and clonal selection, out-of-frame nonproductive sequences were analyzed. The public sequencing data were trimmed at Q25 with fastp and processed into clonotypes with MiXCR by TCRdb, which kept only in-frame beta chains. One record per CDR3 amino acid sequence lists the most common genes and DNA. The V and J calls and clone size are TCRdb's, not the authors'. A total of some 240,000 distinct CDR3 sequences appear in this sample, about 11% of them only once. Approximately 9.1% of the sample goes to the ten largest clones.

Every donor in the study was a healthy Caucasian. Miltenyi CD45RO+ enrichment and human naive T-cell isolation kits were used to isolate memory (CD45RO+) and naive T cells from PBMC. V and J lose 6 bases and 4 bases, and a span of 20 bases separates them. CDR1 and CDR2, looked up from the germline V gene (reference sequence), are DFQATT and SNEGSKA. From the cysteine up to the phenylalanine, the CDR3 has a length of 15 residues. Of the read, only the CDR3 DNA is kept; its 45 bases are in frame from base 1. Sequenced material: memory T cells sorted from blood. The label giving this sample's cell subset or site can be read as: CD45RO+ enriched T cells. The V gene is TRBV20-1 and the J gene is TRBJ2-3, with no confidently assigned D gene. The receptor comes from a man aged 45 to 65 in good health. The DNA sequence is as follows: TGCAGTGCCCCCGGACGGCCTGGGGTCCCAGATACGCAGTATTTT. Its amino acids are CSAPGRPGVPDTQYF.